This T cell receptor (beta chain) was sequenced in a study of a mutant IDH1 vaccine in newly diagnosed glioma. Study details: In weeks 1, 3, 5, 7, 11, 15, 19 and 23, patients were immunized, eight times in all. Vaccination was launched 4-6 weeks after radiotherapy alone, or with temozolomide cycles. Patients under treatment included approximately 62% males and about 38% females and had a mean age of approximately 40 years.

Repertoires were generated with immunoSEQ multiplex PCR, while TCRdb's copy carries only in-frame clones and drops some. The profile shows about 42,000 clones, 75% to 90% of them singletons. In germline, CDR1 is KGHSH, CDR2 LQKENI. The CDR3 is made up of 13 amino acids. Trimming cost V 3 bases and J 8 bases, with 10 bases left between them. Time point defined: week 5, during vaccination. Vaccination comprised doses that each held 300 ug of mutant IDH1 20-mer peptide, plus topical imiquimod. Points from the study as a whole: It seemed that pseudoprogression was not linked to changes in the top peripheral T cell clonotypes.

Remarks on this clone: Its matching antigen is unknown.

The clonotype comes from a man aged 40-50 years with glioma. The chain recombines TRBV18 with TRBJ1-4; D ambiguous. The sample here was PBMCs, taken from a glioma patient whose treatment included an IDH1 peptide vaccine. The CDR3 nucleotides read TGTGCCAGCTCACCTGTGGGTGAAGAAAAACTGTTTTTT. As protein: CASSPVGEEKLFF.